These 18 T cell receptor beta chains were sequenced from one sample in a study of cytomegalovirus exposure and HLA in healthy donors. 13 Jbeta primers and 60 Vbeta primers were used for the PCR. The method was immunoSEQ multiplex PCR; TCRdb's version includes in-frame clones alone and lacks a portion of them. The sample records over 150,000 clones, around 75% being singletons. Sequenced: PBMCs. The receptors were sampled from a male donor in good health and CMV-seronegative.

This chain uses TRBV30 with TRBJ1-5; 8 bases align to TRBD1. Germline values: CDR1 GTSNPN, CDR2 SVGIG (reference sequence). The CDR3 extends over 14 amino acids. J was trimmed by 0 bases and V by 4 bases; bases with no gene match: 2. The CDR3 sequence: CAWTGQASNQPQHF. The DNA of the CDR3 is TGTGCCTGGACGGGACAGGCTAGCAATCAGCCCCAGCATTTT.

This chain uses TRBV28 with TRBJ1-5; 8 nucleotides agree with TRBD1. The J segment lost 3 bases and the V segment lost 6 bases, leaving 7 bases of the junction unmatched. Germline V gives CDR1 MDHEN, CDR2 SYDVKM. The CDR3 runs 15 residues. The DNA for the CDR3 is TGTGCCAGCAGCTCCTCAGGGGGCCTCAATCAGCCCCAGCATTTT. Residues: CASSSSGGLNQPQHF.

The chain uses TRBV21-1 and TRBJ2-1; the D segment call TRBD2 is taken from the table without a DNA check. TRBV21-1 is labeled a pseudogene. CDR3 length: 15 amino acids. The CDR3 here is CASSKTGTLYNEQFF. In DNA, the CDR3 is TGTGCCAGCAGCAAAACGGGGACTTTATACAATGAGCAGTTCTTC.

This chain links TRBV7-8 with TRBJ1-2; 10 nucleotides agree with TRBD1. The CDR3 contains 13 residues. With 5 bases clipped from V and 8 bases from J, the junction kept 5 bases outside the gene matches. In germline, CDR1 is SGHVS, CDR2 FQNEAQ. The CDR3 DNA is TGTGCCAGCAGCCTCGACAGGGGGCAGGGCTACACCTTC. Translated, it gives CASSLDRGQGYTF.

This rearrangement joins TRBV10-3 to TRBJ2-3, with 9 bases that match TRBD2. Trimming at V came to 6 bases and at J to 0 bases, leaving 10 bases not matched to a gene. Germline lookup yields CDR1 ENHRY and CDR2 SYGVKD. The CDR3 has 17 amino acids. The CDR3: CAIRGSERGASTDTQYF. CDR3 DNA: TGTGCCATCAGGGGGTCGGAGCGGGGGGCTAGCACAGATACGCAGTATTTT.

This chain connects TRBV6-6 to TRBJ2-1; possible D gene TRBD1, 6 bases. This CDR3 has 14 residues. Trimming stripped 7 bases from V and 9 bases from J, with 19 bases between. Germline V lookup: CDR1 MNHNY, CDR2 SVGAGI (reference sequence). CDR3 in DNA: TGTGCCAGCACCAGGACAGTCATAGCGAGTGAGCAGTTCTTC. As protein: CASTRTVIASEQFF.

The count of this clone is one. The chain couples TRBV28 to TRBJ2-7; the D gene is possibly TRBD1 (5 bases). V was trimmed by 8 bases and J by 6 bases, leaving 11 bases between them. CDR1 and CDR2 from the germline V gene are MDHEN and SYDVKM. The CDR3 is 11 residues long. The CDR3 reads CASFGRAEQYF. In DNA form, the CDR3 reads TGTGCCAGCTTCGGCAGGGCCGAGCAGTACTTC.

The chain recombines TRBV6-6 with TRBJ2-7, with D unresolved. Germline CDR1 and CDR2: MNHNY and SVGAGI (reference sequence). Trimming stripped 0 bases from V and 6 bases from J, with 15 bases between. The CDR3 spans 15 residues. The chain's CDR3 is CASSYSSEVASEQYF. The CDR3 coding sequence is TGTGCCAGCAGTTACTCTAGTGAGGTAGCTTCCGAGCAGTACTTC.

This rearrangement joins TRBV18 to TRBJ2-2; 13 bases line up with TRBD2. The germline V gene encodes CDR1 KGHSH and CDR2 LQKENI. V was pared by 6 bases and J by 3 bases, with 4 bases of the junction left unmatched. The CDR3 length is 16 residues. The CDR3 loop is CASSGGLAGDTGELFF. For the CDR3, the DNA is TGTGCCAGCTCCGGCGGACTAGCGGGAGACACCGGGGAGCTGTTTTTT.

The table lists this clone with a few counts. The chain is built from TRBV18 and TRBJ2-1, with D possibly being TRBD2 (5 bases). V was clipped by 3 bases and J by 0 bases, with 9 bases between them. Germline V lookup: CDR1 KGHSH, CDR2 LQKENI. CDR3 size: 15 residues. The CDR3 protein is CASSPLADSYNEQFF. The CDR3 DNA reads TGTGCCAGCTCACCGCTAGCCGACTCCTACAATGAGCAGTTCTTC. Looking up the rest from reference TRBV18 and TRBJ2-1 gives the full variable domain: NAGVMQNPRHLVRRRGQEARLRCSPMKGHSHVYWYRQLPEEGLKFMVYLQKENIIDESGMPKERFSAEFPKEGPSILRIQQVVRGDSAAYFCASSPLADSYNEQFFGPGTRLTVL.

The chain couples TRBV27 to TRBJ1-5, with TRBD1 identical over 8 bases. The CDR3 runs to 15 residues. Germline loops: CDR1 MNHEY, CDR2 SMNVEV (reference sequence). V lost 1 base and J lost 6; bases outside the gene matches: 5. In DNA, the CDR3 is TGTGCCAGCAGTTTATTGCAGGGGGCCGGTCAGCCCCAGCATTTT. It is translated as CASSLLQGAGQPQHF.

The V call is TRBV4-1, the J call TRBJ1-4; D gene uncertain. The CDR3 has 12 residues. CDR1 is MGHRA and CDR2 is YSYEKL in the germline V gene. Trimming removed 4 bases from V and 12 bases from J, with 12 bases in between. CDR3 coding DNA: TGCGCCAGCAGCCGGGCGACCGGGGAACTGTTTTTT. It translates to CASSRATGELFF.

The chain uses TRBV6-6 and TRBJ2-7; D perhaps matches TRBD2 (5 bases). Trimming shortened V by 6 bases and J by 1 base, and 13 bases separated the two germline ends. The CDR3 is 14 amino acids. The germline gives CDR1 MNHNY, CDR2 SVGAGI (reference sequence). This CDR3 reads CASSRGSLSYEQYF. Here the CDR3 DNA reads TGTGCCAGCAGCCGAGGGTCTTTATCCTACGAGCAGTACTTC.

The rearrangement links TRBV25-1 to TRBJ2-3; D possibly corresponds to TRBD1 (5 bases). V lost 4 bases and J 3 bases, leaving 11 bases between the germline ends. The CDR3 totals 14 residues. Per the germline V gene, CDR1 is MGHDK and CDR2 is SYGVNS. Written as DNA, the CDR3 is TGTGCCAGCAGTGGGACAAAGGGGACAGATACGCAGTATTTT. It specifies CASSGTKGTDTQYF.

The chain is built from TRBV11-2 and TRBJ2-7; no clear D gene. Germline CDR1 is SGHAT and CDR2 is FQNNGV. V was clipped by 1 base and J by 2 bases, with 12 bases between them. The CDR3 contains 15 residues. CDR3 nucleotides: TGTGCCAGCAGCTTAGTAGATGGGCAGGCCTACGAGCAGTACTTC. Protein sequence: CASSLVDGQAYEQYF. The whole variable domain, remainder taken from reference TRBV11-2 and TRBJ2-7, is EAGVAQSPRYKIIEKRQSVAFWCNPISGHATLYWYQQILGQGPKLLIQFQNNGVVDDSQLPKDRFSAERLKGVDSTLKIQPAKLEDSAVYLCASSLVDGQAYEQYFGPGTRLTVT.

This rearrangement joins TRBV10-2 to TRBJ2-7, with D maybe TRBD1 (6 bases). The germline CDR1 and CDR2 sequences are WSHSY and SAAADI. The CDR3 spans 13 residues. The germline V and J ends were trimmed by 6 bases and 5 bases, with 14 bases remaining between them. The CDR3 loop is CASSFRGSNEQYF. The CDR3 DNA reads TGCGCCAGCAGCTTCAGGGGTAGCAACGAGCAGTACTTC.

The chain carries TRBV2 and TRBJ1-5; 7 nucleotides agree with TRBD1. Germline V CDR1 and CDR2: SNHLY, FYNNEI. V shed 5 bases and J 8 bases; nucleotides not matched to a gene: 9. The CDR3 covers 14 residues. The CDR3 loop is CASSPRGQGEPQHF. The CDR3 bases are TGTGCCAGCAGTCCCCGGGGGCAGGGGGAGCCCCAGCATTTT.

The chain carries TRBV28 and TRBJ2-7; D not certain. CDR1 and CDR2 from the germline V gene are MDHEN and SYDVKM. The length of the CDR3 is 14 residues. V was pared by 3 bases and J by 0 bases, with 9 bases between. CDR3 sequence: CASSFIRSSYEQYF. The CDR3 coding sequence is TGTGCCAGCAGTTTCATACGGAGCTCCTACGAGCAGTACTTC.